Shown below are 9 T cell receptor beta chains from a single sample sequenced in a study of tumor and adjacent non-tumor tissue in lung cancer. Three rounds of nested PCR, following a modified ARM-PCR protocol, produced the TCRbeta library. TCRdb re-derived calls from the multiplex PCR reads in MiXCR, one entry per CDR3 protein. The table includes roughly 120,000 distinct CDR3 sequences, roughly 75% detected once. The template was RNA from unsorted bulk tissue. The sequencing input was lung tumor tissue. Source of these receptors: a woman aged 60-75 years with non-small cell lung cancer.

This clonotype was observed at least ten times. V gene TRBV4-3 combines with J gene TRBJ2-6; D gene ambiguous. This CDR3 has 16 amino acids. The V gene's germline CDR1 is LGHNA and CDR2 YSLEER. With 1 base removed from V and 0 bases from J, the gap between germline ends came to 7 bases. This CDR3 reads CASSQGTGSGANVLTF. The CDR3 DNA sequence: TGCGCCAGCAGCCAAGGGACGGGCTCTGGGGCCAACGTCCTGACTTTC.

Notes on this clonotype: The CDR3 carries no conserved terminal phenylalanine or tryptophan, so it likely arises from a read error. This chain uses TRBV6-5 with TRBJ2-2; D perhaps matches TRBD2 (5 bases). Per germline, CDR1 MNHEY and CDR2 SVGAGI. Trimming pared 10 bases from V and 6 bases from J, leaving 24 bases between. The CDR3 has 16 amino acids. CDR3 nucleotides: TGTGCCAACAGCCGGCGGGCGGGCGGTGTGGCCGGGGAGCTGTTTATT. Translating gives CANSRRAGGVAGELFI.

The chain links TRBV6-2 or TRBV6-3 to TRBJ2-1; 8 nucleotides agree with TRBD2. Germline loops: CDR1 MNHEY, CDR2 SVGEGT. V shed 9 bases and J 5 bases; nucleotides not matched to a gene: 18. The CDR3 consists of 17 residues. CDR3: CARTSPLLAGRDNEQFF. CDR3 DNA: TGTGCCAGAACCAGTCCCCTTTTAGCGGGGAGGGACAATGAGCAGTTCTTC.

The rearrangement links TRBV6-2 or TRBV6-3 to TRBJ2-2; the D gene is possibly TRBD1 (6 bases). Germline values: CDR1 MNHEY, CDR2 SVGEGT. This CDR3 is built from 15 residues. The V and J ends lost 6 bases and 6 bases respectively, with 17 bases between them. The CDR3 loop is CASRGHREGSGELFF. The CDR3 DNA sequence: TGTGCCAGCAGGGGGCACAGGGAAGGTTCCGGGGAGCTGTTTTTT.

Note on this clonotype: A read error is possible here, since a much larger clone lies one base away. The conserved phenylalanine or tryptophan normally closing the CDR3 is absent here, so this likely arose from a read error. The chain recombines TRBV10-3 with TRBJ2-1; D unresolved. V lost 0 bases and J lost 5, with 11 bases in between. Germline CDR1 is ENHRY and CDR2 is SYGVKD. The CDR3 has 15 residues. DNA of the CDR3: TGTGCCATCAGTGAGTCGACCAACAGAGACAATGAGCAGTTCATC. This translates into CAISESTNRDNEQFI.

This clonotype showed up just a few times. This may arise from a read error, as a much more abundant clone is one base away. The chain carries TRBV12-3 or TRBV12-4 and TRBJ2-3, with 14 nucleotides matching TRBD2. The CDR3 contains 16 residues. J was trimmed by 6 bases and V by 10 bases; bases with no gene match: 12. The CDR3 DNA sequence: TGTGCCACAGTTTCGGGACTAGCGGGAGAAGGGGATACGCAGTATTTT. This codes for CATVSGLAGEGDTQYF.

As for this clonotype: Relative to the germline gene, one junction end is altered; a read error may explain this. The CDR3 region is CANSLSTGAAEQYF. DNA for the CDR3: TGTGCCAACAGCTTATCCACCGGGGCAGCCGAGCAATACTTC. The rearrangement links TRBV11-2 to TRBJ2-7; D is tentatively TRBD1 or TRBD2 (5 bases each). CDR1 is SGHAT and CDR2 is FQNNGV in the germline V gene. This CDR3 is 14 amino acids long. The full variable domain, completed using reference TRBV11-2 and TRBJ2-7, is EAGVAQSPRYKIIEKRQSVAFWCNPISGHATLYWYQQILGQGPKLLIQFQNNGVVDDSQLPKDRFSAERLKGVDSTLKIQPAKLEDSAVYLCANSLSTGAAEQYFGPGTRLTVT.

V gene TRBV2 combines with J gene TRBJ2-1, with 9 positions matching TRBD2. The CDR3 spans 15 residues. Germline V gives CDR1 SNHLY, CDR2 FYNNEI. V shed 11 bases, J shed 8 bases, and the junction held 16 bases outside the gene matches. The CDR3 protein is CAFPPAGGFSDEQFF. Written as DNA, the CDR3 is TGTGCCTTTCCCCCCGCGGGAGGGTTCTCGGATGAGCAGTTCTTC.

To note about this clonotype: At one end the junction does not follow the germline gene, possibly because of a read error. This chain uses TRBV11-2 with TRBJ2-7; TRBD2 agrees at 13 bases. CDR3 length: 16 amino acids. Germline loops: CDR1 SGHAT, CDR2 FQNNGV. The CDR3 protein is CASSLTSGGTYYEQDF. The CDR3 region has the DNA TGTGCCAGCAGCTTGACTAGCGGGGGGACTTACTACGAGCAGGACTTC.